This T cell receptor beta chain was captured in a study of T-cell memory formation after mild COVID-19. Findings and caveats of the study: There was no confirmation that second-wave clones peaking on day 37 were SARS-CoV-2 specific. Those CD4+ clones that contracted were mainly in CM and EM (CD8+ ones in EMRA). Day 15 to 85 contractors were CD4/CD8 balanced; later expanders leaned CD4+.

This clonotype came up a few times. The antigen is undetermined. Between the trimmed V and J ends, which lost 4 bases and 1 base, there was a span of 13 bases. The length of the CDR3 is 15 residues. Germline loops: CDR1 ENHRY, CDR2 SYGVKD. The authors produced TCR alpha and TCR beta cDNA libraries with sample barcodes and UMIs by 5'RACE using constant-segment primers. TCRdb fed the 5' RACE reads into MiXCR, producing one record per CDR3 protein. The data show about 270,000 distinct CDR3 sequences, around 15% seen once. Sequences were obtained from PBMCs or a T cell subset sorted from them (not recorded which). This clonotype was sampled from a man aged 18 to 30 who had mild COVID-19 (a few samples of this study predate the infection). Cell type and time point are not known. The chain joins TRBV10-3 to TRBJ1-1, with TRBD1 as a possible D gene (5 bases). CDR3 nucleotides: TGTGCCATCAGTGTTGGGGGGACGGCGAACACTGAAGCTTTCTTT. Its protein product is CAISVGGTANTEAFF.